This T cell receptor beta chain was retrieved from a study of early T cells in non-severe SARS-CoV-2 infection. Study information: The chains were unpaired, and the sequenced material was bulk RNA from unsorted whole blood. Points from the study as a whole: Clonotype matching in VDJdb favored anti-spike CD8 responses and did not capture private and CD4 specificities.

This clonotype has only a few counts. Its antigen is undetermined. The germline V gene has CDR1 SEHNR and CDR2 FQNEAQ (reference sequence). J gave up 0 bases and V 0 bases, and 6 bases lay outside the gene matches. This CDR3 has 18 residues. Individual cDNA molecules received unique molecular identifiers during library preparation. Each CDR3 protein gets one entry after TCRdb re-called the 5' RACE reads with MiXCR. The sample includes about 56,000 distinct CDR3 sequences, roughly 13% of them seen just once. The receptor comes from an adult who was a healthcare worker with PCR-confirmed SARS-CoV-2 infection or an uninfected control (not recorded which). Sequencing was performed on whole blood. This rearrangement joins TRBV7-9 to TRBJ2-1; the match to TRBD2 covers 9 bases. The CDR3 loop is CASSLARLAGLSYNEQFF. The CDR3 bases are TGTGCCAGCAGCTTAGCTCGGCTAGCGGGACTCTCCTACAATGAGCAGTTCTTC. The entire variable domain, with the rest obtained from reference TRBV7-9 and TRBJ2-1, is as follows: DTGVSQNPRHKITKRGQNVTFRCDPISEHNRLYWYRQTLGQGPEFLTYFQNEAQLEKSRLLSDRFSAERPKGSFSTLEIQRTEQGDSAMYLCASSLARLAGLSYNEQFFGPGTRLTVL.